A single sample gave rise to the 20 T cell receptor beta chains below, sequenced in a study of T cell repertoires in cytomegalovirus infection. MiXCR, run by TCRdb on the reads, gives a single entry per CDR3 protein. The sample holds roughly 600,000 distinct CDR3 sequences, less than 25% seen once. Specimen: CD8+ T cells from PBMCs. The origin of the receptors is a human donor in good health (CMV status not recorded). Some clones in this sample may be carry-over from other donors' samples.

About this clonotype: This may be a read error, as it is one base from a much larger clone. The V and J genes are TRBV7-2 and TRBJ2-1, with 11 nucleotides matching TRBD2. The CDR3 runs 15 residues. CDR1 and CDR2 (germline): SGHTA, FQGNSA. The CDR3 here is CVSSVAGGNYNEQFF. CDR3 DNA: TGTGTCAGCAGCGTAGCGGGGGGGAATTACAATGAGCAGTTCTTC.

The chain recombines TRBV6-1 with TRBJ2-7; 7 nucleotides align to TRBD1. The CDR3 length is 15 residues. Trimming cost V 7 bases and J 2 bases; bases outside gene matches: 11. Germline V CDR1 and CDR2: MNHNS, SASEGT. The CDR3: CASTPSGTATYEQYF. CDR3 nucleotide sequence: TGTGCCAGCACCCCGTCCGGGACAGCAACCTACGAGCAGTACTTC.

Worth noting for this clonotype: A much bigger clone sits one base away, suggesting this may be a read error. The rearrangement links TRBV7-9 to TRBJ2-5; D gene unclear. The CDR3 covers 14 residues. Germline values: CDR1 SEHNR, CDR2 FQNEAQ (reference sequence). CDR3 amino acids: CASGLVAPQETQYF. The CDR3 DNA reads as TGTGCCAGCGGCTTAGTAGCCCCCCAAGAGACCCAGTACTTC.

V gene TRBV29-1 combines with J gene TRBJ1-1; D not resolved. Trimming took 7 bases from V and 1 from J, leaving 13 bases between them. This CDR3 region has 13 residues. CDR1 is SQVTM, CDR2 ANQGSEA, per germline. CDR3 residues: CSATAEENTEAFF. The CDR3 region has the DNA TGCAGCGCTACCGCGGAGGAGAACACTGAAGCTTTCTTT. Together with reference TRBV29-1 and TRBJ1-1, the CDR3 gives the full variable domain: SAVISQKPSRDICQRGTSLTIQCQVDSQVTMMFWYRQQPGQSLTLIATANQGSEATYESGFVIDKFPISRPNLTFSTLTVSNMSPEDSSIYLCSATAEENTEAFFGQGTRLTVV.

In the case of this clonotype: The CDR3 ends on some other residue instead of the conserved phenylalanine or tryptophan, so this is likely a read error. The V call is TRBV20-1, the J call TRBJ2-3, with unresolved D. The length of the CDR3 is 13 residues. Germline assignment: CDR1 DFQATT and CDR2 SNEGSKA (reference sequence). The germline V and J ends were trimmed by 6 bases and 2 bases, with 12 bases remaining between them. CDR3 sequence (DNA): TGCAGTGCCCTCACACAAAACACAGATACGCAGTATCTT. The encoded protein is CSALTQNTDTQYL.

The chain joins TRBV13 to TRBJ1-2; the D gene is possibly TRBD1 (6 bases). The germline V and J ends were trimmed by 4 bases and 6 bases, with 21 bases remaining between them. Germline CDR1 is PRHDT and CDR2 is FYEKMQ (reference sequence). This CDR3 spans 16 amino acids. CDR3: CASSYFKRGTSDGYTF. The DNA of the CDR3 is TGTGCCAGCAGCTACTTTAAGAGGGGGACGTCGGATGGCTACACCTTC.

At least ten counts were recorded for this clonotype. This chain connects TRBV7-9 to TRBJ2-1; TRBD2 matches at 7 bases. J lost 2 bases, V lost 5 bases, and 12 bases had no gene match. The CDR3 is 17 residues long. CDR1 is SEHNR and CDR2 is FQNEAQ in the germline V gene (reference sequence). CDR3 amino acids: CASSPRAGTIAYNEQFF. The CDR3 nucleotides are TGTGCCAGCAGCCCGAGAGCAGGGACTATCGCCTACAATGAGCAGTTCTTC.

The J gene is TRBJ1-6, the V gene TRBV20-1; no firm D call. The CDR3 length is 16 residues. CDR1 DFQATT and CDR2 SNEGSKA come from the germline V gene (reference sequence). Trimming took 0 bases from V and 7 from J, leaving 16 bases between them. DNA of the CDR3: TGCAGTGCTAGAGATCGGCTGACAACGATAAATTCACCCCTCCACTTT. Its translation is CSARDRLTTINSPLHF.

Many counts were recorded for this clonotype. This chain connects TRBV7-2 to TRBJ1-4, with 9 bases that match TRBD1. There are 13 residues in the CDR3. V dropped 7 bases and J dropped 8; count of bases not matched to a gene: 5. Germline loops: CDR1 SGHTA, CDR2 FQGNSA. This CDR3 reads CASTWTGDEKLFF. The CDR3 DNA sequence: TGTGCCAGCACCTGGACAGGGGACGAAAAACTGTTTTTT.

This clonotype was picked up many times. This rearrangement joins TRBV7-8 to TRBJ1-3; D is possibly TRBD1 (5 bases). Germline CDR1 SGHVS, CDR2 FQNEAQ. V shed 6 bases and J shed 6 bases, with 30 bases lying between them. The CDR3 length is 19 residues. In DNA, the CDR3 is TGTGCCAGCAGACTCTTAGGGGAGAGAGCTGGAACATGGGCAAACACCATATATTTT. Encoded protein: CASRLLGERAGTWANTIYF.

There are many counts of this clonotype. The V call is TRBV7-2, the J call TRBJ1-2, with 7 bases that match TRBD1. CDR1 and CDR2 (germline): SGHTA, FQGNSA. V shed 4 bases, J shed 0 bases, and the junction held 5 bases outside the gene matches. CDR3 length equals 15 residues. CDR3 bases: TGTGCCAGCAGCTCAGGGGGGATAGCTAACTATGGCTACACCTTC. Its translation is CASSSGGIANYGYTF.

In DNA form, the CDR3 reads TGTGCCGACAGAGGAGCCAAAAACATTCAGTACTTC. Translating it yields CADRGAKNIQYF. The chain links TRBV2 to TRBJ2-4; maybe TRBD1 (5 bases). CDR3 length: 12 amino acids. V lost 11 bases and J 0 bases, leaving 8 bases between the germline ends. CDR1 and CDR2 (germline): SNHLY, FYNNEI.

This clonotype turned up a few times. This rearrangement joins TRBV14 to TRBJ2-1; D unclear. V dropped 8 bases and J dropped 0 bases, with 17 bases sitting between them. The germline V gene has CDR1 SGHDN and CDR2 FVKESK. The CDR3 is 16 amino acids. Here the CDR3 reads CASATDTPSSYNEQFF. In DNA form, the CDR3 reads TGTGCCAGCGCTACTGACACCCCCAGCTCCTACAATGAGCAGTTCTTC.

This clonotype showed up just a few times. The chain combines TRBV4-1 with TRBJ2-3, with D uncertain. CDR1 and CDR2 from the germline V gene are MGHRA and YSYEKL. Between the trimmed V and J ends, which lost 1 base and 1 base, there was a span of 9 bases. CDR3 size: 15 residues. The CDR3 DNA is TGCGCCAGCAGCCAAGGCCCGGCTCGCACAGATACGCAGTATTTT. Protein: CASSQGPARTDTQYF.

This clonotype was seen repeatedly, ten times or more. In DNA, the CDR3 is TGTGCCAGCAGCTTCGGATATACGTATGGCTACACCTTC. Residues: CASSFGYTYGYTF. The gene calls are TRBV7-9 and TRBJ1-2; D remains ambiguous. In germline, CDR1 is SEHNR, CDR2 FQNEAQ (reference sequence). V was trimmed by 3 bases and J by 5 bases, leaving 10 bases between them. The CDR3 totals 13 residues.

The gene calls are TRBV10-3 and TRBJ2-1; D is possibly TRBD2 (6 bases). V was trimmed by 4 bases and J by 0 bases, leaving 10 bases between them. Germline CDR1 ENHRY, CDR2 SYGVKD. The CDR3 spans 15 residues. This CDR3 is CAISGEDYSYNEQFF. As DNA, the CDR3 is TGTGCCATCAGTGGGGAGGACTACTCCTACAATGAGCAGTTCTTC.

The V and J genes are TRBV29-1 and TRBJ2-1; 12 positions agree with TRBD2. Germline V gives CDR1 SQVTM, CDR2 ANQGSEA. V trimming: 7 bases; J trimming: 5 bases; junction bases outside the gene matches: 3. This CDR3 spans 13 amino acids. The CDR3 DNA is TGCAGCGAGAGGACTAGCGGGGACAATGAGCAGTTCTTC. This translates into CSERTSGDNEQFF.

V is TRBV6-6 and J is TRBJ2-5; TRBD1 might be the D (6 bases). Trimming removed 4 bases at V and 1 base at J, with 10 bases between. Germline V gene sequence: CDR1 MNHNY, CDR2 SVGAGI (reference sequence). This CDR3 is built from 14 residues. The CDR3, as DNA: TGTGCCAGCAGTTTTAGGGGGATCCAAGAGACCCAGTACTTC. This encodes CASSFRGIQETQYF.

On this clonotype: A much larger clone sits a single nucleotide away, making a read error possible. The rearrangement joins TRBV6-5 to TRBJ2-7, with 8 bases fitting TRBD1. Germline V CDR1 and CDR2: MNHEY, SVGAGI. This CDR3 region has 15 residues. The CDR3 loop reads CVSRGNRGSSYEQYV. For the CDR3, the DNA is TGTGTCAGCAGGGGGAACAGGGGGAGCTCCTACGAGCAGTACGTC.

This sequence joins TRBV10-3 and TRBJ2-7; D perhaps matches TRBD2 (6 bases). The length of the CDR3 is 11 residues. CDR1 ENHRY and CDR2 SYGVKD come from the germline V gene. The V gene lost 2 bases and the J gene lost 10 bases, with 9 bases spanning the gap. This CDR3 is CAISEGTLQYV. DNA for the CDR3: TGTGCCATCAGTGAGGGGACTTTACAGTACGTC.